Below, 20 T cell receptor beta chains from the same sample are listed, as sequenced in a study of blood T cell repertoires in COVID-19. The assay was immunoSEQ multiplex PCR, and TCRdb's table has in-frame clones only and misses some. The data show 350,000 to 450,000 clones, with approximately 89% seen just once and about 1.7% held by the top ten. Sequenced input: PBMCs or T cells enriched from blood (not recorded which). These receptors were taken from a woman aged 25 to 45 who had recovered from COVID-19.

The chain carries TRBV4-1 and TRBJ1-2, with a weak D call TRBD1 (6 bases). CDR3 length equals 15 residues. The V and J ends lost 4 bases and 4 bases respectively, with 16 bases between them. CDR1 and CDR2 from the germline V gene are MGHRA and YSYEKL. Written as DNA, the CDR3 is TGCGCCAGCAGCCCCACAGAGGCAGGGGTCTATGGCTACACCTTC. Protein: CASSPTEAGVYGYTF.

The chain couples TRBV12-3 or TRBV12-4 to TRBJ1-2; no definite D call. Trimming stripped 5 bases from V and 8 bases from J, with 12 bases between. This CDR3 spans 12 amino acids. The CDR3 region has the DNA TGTGCCAGCAGTAAGCTAGGTGTGGGCTACACCTTC. It specifies CASSKLGVGYTF.

The chain recombines TRBV18 with TRBJ1-4; 7 bases line up with TRBD1. Trimming removed 6 bases from V and 14 bases from J; junction bases left unmatched: 27. Germline CDR1 and CDR2: KGHSH and LQKENI. The CDR3 has 18 residues. CDR3 in DNA: TGTGCCAGCTCCCCTTCCTCAGAAGGGGGCTCACAGAGGGGCGTTCTGTTTTTT. This gives the protein CASSPSSEGGSQRGVLFF.

This sequence joins TRBV2 and TRBJ1-6; a possible D gene is TRBD1 (5 bases). Germline assignment: CDR1 SNHLY and CDR2 FYNNEI. The length of the CDR3 is 14 residues. The V and J ends lost 7 bases and 10 bases respectively, with 17 bases between them. The CDR3 is CASIPSGQRSPLHF. The CDR3 bases are TGTGCCAGCATCCCGTCAGGGCAGAGATCACCCCTCCACTTT.

The chain carries TRBV9 and TRBJ1-5, with TRBD1 as a possible D gene (6 bases). The germline CDR1 and CDR2 sequences are SGDLS and YYNGEE. Between the trimmed V and J ends, which lost 0 bases and 5 bases, there was a span of 12 bases. The CDR3 is made up of 15 amino acids. The CDR3 DNA reads as TGTGCCAGCAGCGTAGGCGGACAGCCCGATCAGCCCCAGCATTTT. Amino acid sequence: CASSVGGQPDQPQHF.

This clone has a handful of counts. The J gene is TRBJ1-1, the V gene TRBV20-1, with D unclear. Trimming took off 4 bases at V and 2 bases at J, with 5 bases between the two ends. This CDR3 is built from 11 residues. CDR1 is DFQATT, CDR2 SNEGSKA, per germline (reference sequence). CDR3 sequence: CSATKNTEAFF. CDR3 in DNA: TGCAGTGCTACCAAAAACACTGAAGCTTTCTTT.

This rearrangement joins TRBV5-1 to TRBJ2-3; D possibly corresponds to TRBD2 (5 bases). The CDR3 extends over 15 amino acids. With 0 bases removed from V and 2 bases from J, the gap between germline ends came to 10 bases. Germline values: CDR1 SGHRS, CDR2 YFSETQ. The CDR3 loop reads CASSLDAGPTDTQYF. DNA for the CDR3: TGCGCCAGCAGCTTGGATGCGGGCCCCACAGATACGCAGTATTTT. The whole variable domain, filled in from reference TRBV5-1 and TRBJ2-3, reads KAGVTQTPRYLIKTRGQQVTLSCSPISGHRSVSWYQQTPGQGLQFLFEYFSETQRNKGNFPGRFSGRQFSNSRSEMNVSTLELGDSALYLCASSLDAGPTDTQYFGPGTRLTVL.

The CDR3 sequence: CASSLVPGGGSPLHF. The CDR3 bases are TGCGCCAGCAGCTTGGTTCCAGGGGGAGGTTCACCCCTCCACTTT. This chain links TRBV5-1 with TRBJ1-6, with TRBD1 matching 7 bases. CDR1 and CDR2 from the germline V gene are SGHRS and YFSETQ. This CDR3 is built from 15 residues. Trimming at V came to 0 bases and at J to 9 bases, leaving 6 bases not matched to a gene.

The chain is built from TRBV27 and TRBJ2-7; 8 nucleotides agree with TRBD2. CDR1 MNHEY and CDR2 SMNVEV come from the germline V gene (reference sequence). This CDR3 has 15 residues. Trimming took 4 bases from V and 4 from J; bases not matched to a gene: 9. The CDR3 protein is CASSSRRGGFYEQYF. CDR3 bases: TGTGCCAGCAGTTCCCGACGCGGGGGGTTTTACGAGCAGTACTTC.

This clone was recorded a few times. This chain's CDR3 is CASSPSGQAPYGYTF. The CDR3 DNA sequence: TGTGCCAGCAGTCCCTCAGGGCAGGCGCCCTATGGCTACACCTTC. V usage is TRBV28 and J usage is TRBJ1-2; tentatively, D is TRBD1 (5 bases). The CDR3 spans 15 residues. Germline V gene lookup returns CDR1 MDHEN and CDR2 SYDVKM. Deletions cut 5 bases from V and 4 bases from J, with 17 bases between.

This clone showed up just a few times. In nucleotides, the CDR3 is TGCGCCAGCAGCCGGACAGGGGGGGATTATGAAAAACTGTTTTTT. Its protein product is CASSRTGGDYEKLFF. The chain recombines TRBV5-1 with TRBJ1-4; 10 bases line up with TRBD1. Germline loops: CDR1 SGHRS, CDR2 YFSETQ. J gave up 6 bases and V 4 bases, and 6 bases lay outside the gene matches. The CDR3 covers 15 residues.

The chain is built from TRBV19 and TRBJ2-5, with 7 bases matching TRBD1. This CDR3 is built from 15 residues. V gave up 10 bases and J gave up 4 bases; unmatched junction bases: 15. Germline V lookup: CDR1 LNHDA, CDR2 SQIVND (reference sequence). CDR3 in amino acids: CATNQGGSSRETQYF. The DNA for the CDR3 is TGTGCCACCAACCAAGGGGGCTCCTCTCGAGAGACCCAGTACTTC. The variable domain in full, with the rest retrieved from reference TRBV19 and TRBJ2-5, is DGGITQSPKYLFRKEGQNVTLSCEQNLNHDAMYWYRQDPGQGLRLIYYSQIVNDFQKGDIAEGYSVSREKKESFPLTVTSAQKNPTAFYLCATNQGGSSRETQYFGPGTRLLVL.

The chain employs TRBV5-4 and TRBJ1-5, with D tentatively TRBD1 (6 bases). The ends were cut back, 3 bases at V and 4 bases at J, with 14 bases in the middle. Germline V CDR1 and CDR2: SGHNT, YYREEE (reference sequence). The CDR3 has 15 amino acids. CDR3 nucleotide sequence: TGTGCCAGCAGCTATAACCGGGACACTAATCAGCCCCAGCATTTT. Translation: CASSYNRDTNQPQHF.

This clone was seen more than once but under ten times. V usage is TRBV19 and J usage is TRBJ2-5; 9 positions agree with TRBD1. The V gene's germline CDR1 is LNHDA and CDR2 SQIVND (reference sequence). Trimming took 3 bases from V and 6 from J; bases not matched to a gene: 5. This CDR3 comprises 14 residues. This CDR3 is CASSIDRGAKTQYF. CDR3 bases: TGTGCCAGTAGTATCGACAGGGGGGCGAAGACCCAGTACTTC.

This clone was seen a handful of times. The V gene is TRBV19, the J gene TRBJ2-5, with D possibly matching TRBD1 (6 bases). Germline V gene lookup returns CDR1 LNHDA and CDR2 SQIVND (reference sequence). The CDR3 spans 15 residues. V was clipped by 9 bases and J by 0 bases, with 17 bases between them. Written as DNA, the CDR3 is TGTGCCAGCCGTAAGTTCGGACAGAACCAAGAGACCCAGTACTTC. Translation: CASRKFGQNQETQYF.

The V and J genes are TRBV18 and TRBJ1-1; D may be TRBD1 (5 bases). The ends were cut back, 6 bases at V and 0 bases at J, with 14 bases in the middle. The germline CDR1 and CDR2 sequences are KGHSH and LQKENI. The CDR3 sequence is 15 residues long. The CDR3 sequence is CASSAKTDMNTEAFF. For the CDR3, the DNA is TGTGCCAGCTCCGCTAAGACGGACATGAACACTGAAGCTTTCTTT.

The chain couples TRBV2 to TRBJ2-1; 8 nucleotides align to TRBD2. The CDR3 totals 15 residues. CDR1 and CDR2 from the germline V gene are SNHLY and FYNNEI. The J segment lost 3 bases and the V segment lost 6 bases, leaving 7 bases of the junction unmatched. The CDR3 here is CASRRTSTFYNEQFF. The DNA of the CDR3 is TGTGCCAGCAGGAGGACTAGCACATTCTACAATGAGCAGTTCTTC.

V is TRBV5-1 and J is TRBJ1-4, with a possible D match to TRBD1 (6 bases). Germline-derived CDR1 and CDR2 are SGHRS and YFSETQ. CDR3 size: 16 residues. Trimming pared 0 bases from V and 3 bases from J, leaving 12 bases between. CDR3 amino acids: CASSLAAWTANEKLFF. CDR3 in DNA: TGCGCCAGCAGCTTGGCCGCCTGGACAGCTAATGAAAAACTGTTTTTT.

The J gene is TRBJ1-1, the V gene TRBV18; no clear D gene. The ends were cut back, 2 bases at V and 5 bases at J, with 9 bases in the middle. Germline CDR1 KGHSH, CDR2 LQKENI. The length of the CDR3 is 13 residues. In nucleotides, the CDR3 is TGTGCCAGCTCACCAAGCCCCCTGACTGAAGCTTTCTTT. Translating it yields CASSPSPLTEAFF.

V and J are TRBV5-1 and TRBJ2-5; 11 nucleotides agree with TRBD1. Losses at the gene ends were 0 bases for V and 2 bases for J; bases not matched to a gene: 0. CDR3 length: 15 residues. CDR1 and CDR2 (germline): SGHRS, YFSETQ. The DNA for the CDR3 is TGCGCCAGCAGCTTGGGGGACAGGGGGCAAGAGACCCAGTACTTC. Translated: CASSLGDRGQETQYF.